The source of this TCR beta chain is a study of T cell repertoires in cytomegalovirus infection. The wider study: Recently identified HLA-C-restricted CMV epitopes were used, and well-studied HLA-B-restricted CMV epitopes were used as well. An indication of both CMV infection and matching HLA type came from public TCR beta signatures. Study conclusions and caveats: Identification of carriers of CMV plus the relevant HLA was achieved through cumulative public TCR beta family frequency. Dominating the ex vivo response were HLA-C-restricted CMV-specific TCR beta clonotypes.

With respect to this clonotype: The antigen is not known.

Via MiXCR, TCRdb re-called the reads, giving one row per CDR3 protein. This table has over 95,000 distinct CDR3 sequences, 30% to 35% appearing once. CDR3 length equals 15 residues. Trimming cost V 5 bases and J 10 bases; bases outside gene matches: 16. The sequence came from a human donor in good health (CMV status not recorded). Some clones in this sample may be carry-over from other donors' samples. The chain recombines TRBV12-3 or TRBV12-4 with TRBJ1-1; TRBD1 matches at 7 bases. Source: CD8+ T cells from cultured PBMCs, taken from culture after CMV antigen stimulation. The CDR3 nucleotides read TGTGCCAGCAGTCCCCCGGGACAGCGGACGCCCGGAGCTTTCTTT. Translating gives CASSPPGQRTPGAFF.